The source of this T cell receptor beta chain is a study of T cells in Graves' hyperthyroidism and ophthalmopathy. The CDR3 is 15 residues long. CDR1 is SGHRS, CDR2 YFSETQ, per germline. V was pared by 2 bases and J by 1 base, with 4 bases of the junction left unmatched. Diagnosing involved the use of clinical symptoms, serum thyroxine and TRAb, thyroid ultrasound and orbital computed tomography. This clonotype was detected many times. Amplification yielded TCR beta CDR3 regions, with RNA transcripts as the source. A set of HTBI primers served as the primers for a first-round RT-PCR of the TCR CDR3. TCRdb re-analysed the multiplex PCR reads in MiXCR, keeping a single row per CDR3 protein. In the table there are around 250,000 distinct CDR3 sequences, 16% of which are singletons.

Input material: blood. The sequence was obtained from a woman between 18 and 29 years old with Graves' ophthalmopathy. The chain recombines TRBV5-1 with TRBJ1-1; 8 nucleotides line up with TRBD1. CDR3 sequence reads: CASSFTGTGNTEAFF. CDR3 DNA: TGCGCCAGCAGCTTTACCGGGACAGGGAACACTGAAGCTTTCTTT.